Sequencing of this TCR beta chain was carried out in a study of blood T cell repertoires in COVID-19. Overall study context: The origin of the acute and convalescent COVID-19 samples was the United States, Italy and Spain. T cells, B-cell-depleted T cells, or PBMCs supplied cDNA or gDNA.

Some clones are missing from TCRdb's copy, which holds only in-frame ones; the method was immunoSEQ multiplex PCR. The sample lists 200,000 to 250,000 clones, 82% occurring once. Across about 22 US areas, participants ranged in age from about 18 to 89 years. The CDR3 has 13 residues. V lost 2 bases to trimming and J lost 6 bases, with 10 bases between them. The clonotype originates from an older woman who had recovered from COVID-19. Sequencing used PBMCs or T cells enriched from blood (not recorded which). The chain recombines TRBV12-3 or TRBV12-4 with TRBJ1-1, with a possible D match to TRBD1 (5 bases). As DNA, the CDR3 is TGTGCCAGCAGTTTATGGGGGGGGTCTGAAGCTTTCTTT. This sequence encodes CASSLWGGSEAFF.